The 10 T cell receptor beta chains reported below all come from one sample, sequenced in a study of blood T cells in healthy people across ages. Through a sample-barcoded 5' primer and a J-beta primer mix, a second PCR was run for about 6 to 11 cycles. Via MiXCR, TCRdb re-called the 5' RACE reads, giving one row per CDR3 protein. The table lists 870,000 or so distinct CDR3 sequences, 25% to 35% of them singletons, with about 18% in the top ten. Sequencing was done on a sample of blood. The receptors derive from a woman aged 80 or over in good health.

V is TRBV4-3 and J is TRBJ2-7; D unresolved. Per the germline V gene, CDR1 is LGHNA and CDR2 is YSLEER. This CDR3 has 13 residues. V shed 2 bases and J shed 0 bases, with 5 bases lying between them. The CDR3, as DNA: TGCGCCAGCAGCCAAAAAAACTCCTACGAGCAGTACTTC. This sequence encodes CASSQKNSYEQYF.

Notes on this clonotype: The junction shows a germline mismatch at one end, possibly a read error. V usage is TRBV15 and J usage is TRBJ2-6, with TRBD1 as a possible D gene (5 bases). The CDR3 sequence is 18 residues long. Germline assignment: CDR1 LNHNV and CDR2 YYDKDF (reference sequence). The CDR3 protein is CATSSGTVLTSGADVLTF. As DNA, the CDR3 is TGTGCCACCAGCAGCGGAACAGTACTAACCTCTGGGGCCGACGTCCTGACTTTC. Variable domain in full (rest from reference TRBV15 and TRBJ2-6): DAMVIQNPRYQVTQFGKPVTLSCSQTLNHNVMYWYQQKSSQAPKLLFHYYDKDFNNEADTPDNFQSRRPNTSFCFLDIRSPGLGDTAMYLCATSSGTVLTSGADVLTFGAGSRLTVL.

This chain uses TRBV20-1 with TRBJ2-2, with D perhaps matching TRBD2 (6 bases). V was pared by 1 base and J by 5 bases, with 14 bases between. The length of the CDR3 is 15 residues. Germline CDR1 is DFQATT and CDR2 is SNEGSKA (reference sequence). CDR3 residues: CSARAGTLSTGELFF. CDR3 coding DNA: TGCAGTGCTAGAGCCGGGACTCTGTCGACCGGGGAGCTGTTTTTT.

This clonotype showed up many times. This chain connects TRBV6-2 or TRBV6-3 to TRBJ2-3; 8 bases line up with TRBD2. The junction had 3 bases not matched to a gene; V was cut back by 5 bases and J by 2 bases. CDR1 and CDR2 (germline): MNHEY, SVGEGT. The CDR3 extends over 14 amino acids. This chain's CDR3 is CASSHSGNTDTQYF. In DNA, the CDR3 is TGTGCCAGCAGTCATAGCGGGAACACAGATACGCAGTATTTT.

The rearrangement links TRBV30 to TRBJ1-1, with D unresolved. V lost 7 bases to trimming and J lost 0 bases, with 6 bases between them. This CDR3 has 11 residues. CDR1 and CDR2 (germline): GTSNPN, SVGIG (reference sequence). DNA of the CDR3: TGTGCCTCTTGGTTGAACACTGAAGCTTTCTTT. It encodes CASWLNTEAFF. Variable domain in full (rest from reference TRBV30 and TRBJ1-1): SQTIHQWPATLVQPVGSPLSLECTVEGTSNPNLYWYRQAAGRGLQLLFYSVGIGQISSEVPQNLSASRPQDRQFILSSKKLLLSDSGFYLCASWLNTEAFFGQGTRLTVV.

This clonotype appeared a few times. The gene calls are TRBV11-3 and TRBJ2-5, with 10 bases aligning to TRBD1. V lost 8 bases and J lost 5; bases outside the gene matches: 5. Germline V gene data show CDR1 as SGHNT and CDR2 as YENEEA. The CDR3 covers 13 residues. The CDR3 DNA is TGTGCCAGCGGGACAGGGGCCGGGGAGACCCAGTACTTC. As protein: CASGTGAGETQYF.

As for this clonotype: A much more abundant neighbour one base away suggests this may be a read error. The V and J genes are TRBV6-2 or TRBV6-3 and TRBJ1-6, with D unresolved. This CDR3 region has 12 residues. CDR1 and CDR2 from the germline V gene are MNHEY and SVGEGT. In nucleotides, the CDR3 is TGTGCCAGCAGTCGTATTGAGTCACCCCCCCACTTT. This sequence encodes CASSRIESPPHF.

This clonotype was counted ten times or more. V gene TRBV6-5 combines with J gene TRBJ1-6; no clear D. The CDR3 is 16 residues long. The germline V gene has CDR1 MNHEY and CDR2 SVGAGI. Trimming removed 5 bases from V and 5 bases from J, with 16 bases in between. The DNA for the CDR3 is TGTGCCAGCAGTCTCCTCCCGGGCGGTAATAATTCACCCCTCCACTTT. Its protein is CASSLLPGGNNSPLHF.

In its sample, this clonotype was seen many times. The gene calls are TRBV12-3 or TRBV12-4 and TRBJ2-3; tentatively, D is TRBD2 (6 bases). The length of the CDR3 is 15 residues. Trimming stripped 3 bases from V and 11 bases from J, with 21 bases between. As DNA, the CDR3 is TGTGCCAGCAGTTTCGGCAGCCCTAGCGCAGATGTGCAGTATTTT. Residues: CASSFGSPSADVQYF.

In this sample, this clonotype turned up many times. The chain is built from TRBV4-2 and TRBJ2-1, with D possibly matching TRBD2 (7 bases). CDR3 length equals 16 residues. CDR1 is LGHNA and CDR2 is YNFKEQ in the germline V gene. V was trimmed by 4 bases and J by 8 bases, leaving 21 bases between them. This CDR3 is CASSPRGGAGLYEQFF. The CDR3 coding sequence is TGTGCCAGCAGCCCGAGGGGGGGTGCGGGTTTGTATGAGCAGTTCTTC.